A single sample is the source of the 30 T cell receptor beta chains below, sequenced in a study of blood T cell repertoires in COVID-19. Clones were sequenced by immunoSEQ multiplex PCR, and TCRdb holds only the in-frame ones, with some missing. Counted here are around 140,000 clones, more than 75% occurring once; the ten biggest clones make up 4.5% to 5.5%. Input material: peripheral blood. These receptors were taken from a human donor in a cohort sampled during active COVID-19.

The chain has TRBV28 and TRBJ2-5; 9 positions match TRBD2. Germline CDR1 reads MDHEN; CDR2 reads SYDVKM. J gave up 5 bases and V 7 bases, and 8 bases lay outside the gene matches. This CDR3 comprises 14 residues. This CDR3 reads CASKLASGEETQYF. The CDR3 DNA follows: TGTGCCAGCAAGCTTGCTAGCGGGGAGGAGACCCAGTACTTC.

This clone turned up a few times. The chain combines TRBV7-9 with TRBJ2-3; a possible D gene is TRBD1 (5 bases). V lost 3 bases to trimming and J lost 11 bases, with 18 bases between them. Germline values: CDR1 SEHNR, CDR2 FQNEAQ (reference sequence). The CDR3 contains 14 residues. CDR3 nucleotide sequence: TGTGCCAGCAGCTTCGAAACCTCAGGGAAACGGCAGTATTTT. This sequence encodes CASSFETSGKRQYF. Full variable domain (rest looked up from reference TRBV7-9 and TRBJ2-3): DTGVSQNPRHKITKRGQNVTFRCDPISEHNRLYWYRQTLGQGPEFLTYFQNEAQLEKSRLLSDRFSAERPKGSFSTLEIQRTEQGDSAMYLCASSFETSGKRQYFGPGTRLTVL.

V gene TRBV7-3 combines with J gene TRBJ2-3, with TRBD1 identical over 10 bases. The CDR3 totals 16 residues. Germline CDR1 SGHTA, CDR2 FQGTGA. V lost 1 base, J lost 7 bases, and 8 bases stayed unmatched. The CDR3 loop is CASSLNGDRGRHTQYF. The CDR3 bases are TGTGCCAGCAGCTTAAATGGGGACAGGGGACGTCATACGCAGTATTTT.

This chain uses TRBV11-2 with TRBJ2-3, with a tentative D call TRBD1 (5 bases). Germline V gene data show CDR1 as SGHAT and CDR2 as FQNNGV. The V gene lost 4 bases and the J gene lost 8 bases, with 13 bases spanning the gap. The CDR3 sequence is 13 residues long. In DNA form, the CDR3 reads TGTGCCAGCAGCTCCCAGGGCGTAGGTACGCAGTATTTT. Its translation: CASSSQGVGTQYF.

The chain combines TRBV2 with TRBJ1-2, with D possibly being TRBD1 (6 bases). V lost 7 bases, J lost 7 bases, and 16 bases lay in between. The CDR3 extends over 13 amino acids. From germline, CDR1 is SNHLY and CDR2 FYNNEI. The CDR3 sequence: CASNREGEGGYTF. CDR3 in DNA: TGTGCCAGCAATCGGGAGGGGGAGGGTGGCTACACCTTC.

DNA for the CDR3: TGTGCCAGCAGCTTGAAGACAGGGGAAGGATCACCCCTCCACTTT. It translates to CASSLKTGEGSPLHF. The V call is TRBV7-2, the J call TRBJ1-6, with 8 bases lining up with TRBD1. V lost 3 bases, J lost 10 bases, and 8 bases stayed unmatched. CDR1 and CDR2 from the germline V gene are SGHTA and FQGNSA. The CDR3 extends over 15 amino acids. Variable domain in full (rest from reference TRBV7-2 and TRBJ1-6): GAGVSQSPSNKVTEKGKDVELRCDPISGHTALYWYRQSLGQGLEFLIYFQGNSAPDKSGLPSDRFSAERTGGSVSTLTIQRTQQEDSAVYLCASSLKTGEGSPLHFGNGTRLTVT.

This rearrangement joins TRBV10-2 to TRBJ2-7; TRBD1 is a possible D gene (6 bases). The germline gives CDR1 WSHSY, CDR2 SAAADI. Trimming pared 3 bases from V and 2 bases from J, leaving 8 bases between. The CDR3 contains 13 residues. In nucleotides, the CDR3 is TGCGCCAGCAGTGAAACAGGGACCTACGAGCAGTACGTC. It specifies CASSETGTYEQYV.

The V gene is TRBV2, the J gene TRBJ1-4; 7 bases align to TRBD1. J lost 7 bases, V lost 6 bases, and 11 bases had no gene match. Germline-derived CDR1 and CDR2 are SNHLY and FYNNEI. This CDR3 has 15 amino acids. CDR3 bases: TGTGCCAGCAGATCGGATAGACAGGGTGGTGAAAAACTGTTTTTT. Protein product: CASRSDRQGGEKLFF.

V and J are TRBV4-1 and TRBJ2-5; 7 bases are a match to TRBD1. The CDR3 is 17 amino acids. Trimming cost V 0 bases and J 5 bases; bases outside gene matches: 12. CDR1 MGHRA and CDR2 YSYEKL come from the germline V gene. The CDR3 nucleotides read TGCGCCAGCAGCCAAGACGACGGACAGGCCTCTGGGGAGACCCAGTACTTC. It yields the protein CASSQDDGQASGETQYF.

The V gene is TRBV25-1, the J gene TRBJ2-7; maybe TRBD1 (6 bases). This CDR3 is built from 17 residues. The germline gives CDR1 MGHDK, CDR2 SYGVNS. Trimming removed 5 bases at V and 3 bases at J, with 23 bases between. The CDR3 nucleotides read TGTGCCAGCAGTCTGCAGGGGTCCTCTCTTTGGAGCTACGAGCAGTACGTC. Translated, it gives CASSLQGSSLWSYEQYV.

The chain recombines TRBV9 with TRBJ2-3, with D possibly matching TRBD2 (6 bases). CDR1 and CDR2 (germline): SGDLS, YYNGEE. The ends were cut back, 0 bases at V and 1 base at J, with 9 bases in the middle. The CDR3 contains 15 residues. The CDR3 spells CASSVGGGGTDTQYF. CDR3 DNA sequence: TGTGCCAGCAGCGTAGGTGGCGGGGGCACAGATACGCAGTATTTT.

J is TRBJ2-3 and V is TRBV30; TRBD2 matches at 10 bases. The CDR3 has 14 residues. V gave up 6 bases and J gave up 1 base; unmatched junction bases: 4. Per the germline V gene, CDR1 is GTSNPN and CDR2 is SVGIG (reference sequence). The chain's CDR3 is CACSLAGGTDTQYF. CDR3 coding DNA: TGTGCCTGCTCCCTAGCGGGAGGCACAGATACGCAGTATTTT.

In DNA form, the CDR3 reads TGTGCCAGCAGCCCGTCGGGGGTAAGCTCTGGGGCCAACGTCCTGACTTTC. The encoded protein is CASSPSGVSSGANVLTF. The rearrangement uses TRBV5-6 and TRBJ2-6; a possible D gene is TRBD2 (6 bases). This CDR3 has 17 residues. The germline gives CDR1 SGHDT, CDR2 YYEEEE. Trimming pared 4 bases from V and 0 bases from J, leaving 14 bases between.

This chain links TRBV9 with TRBJ2-2, with 8 nucleotides matching TRBD2. Germline loops: CDR1 SGDLS, CDR2 YYNGEE. With V trimmed by 4 bases and J by 1 base, 9 bases remained unmatched. The CDR3 extends over 17 amino acids. The CDR3, as DNA: TGTGCCAGCAGCATTAGTAGCGGGGCTTTGAACACCGGGGAGCTGTTTTTT. This translates into CASSISSGALNTGELFF.

J is TRBJ2-7 and V is TRBV15, with 9 bases matching TRBD1. V lost 2 bases and J lost 6; bases outside the gene matches: 8. The CDR3 length is 15 residues. Germline V gene data show CDR1 as LNHNV and CDR2 as YYDKDF (reference sequence). CDR3 in DNA: TGTGCCACCAGCAGACCGGGACAGGGTCATGGCGAGCAGTACTTC. Residues: CATSRPGQGHGEQYF.

The V call is TRBV14, the J call TRBJ2-1; 10 bases agree with TRBD2. Trimming cost V 5 bases and J 6 bases; bases outside gene matches: 4. CDR3 length equals 14 residues. Germline V gene lookup returns CDR1 SGHDN and CDR2 FVKESK. CDR3 coding DNA: TGTGCCAGCAGCTCCGGGACTAGCGTCAATGAGCAGTTCTTC. Translation: CASSSGTSVNEQFF.

Details on this clone: Distinct nucleotide sequences in the sample also encode this CDR3. V gene TRBV6-5 combines with J gene TRBJ1-1; no definite D call. The germline V gene has CDR1 MNHEY and CDR2 SVGAGI. Trimming shortened V by 0 bases and J by 0 bases, and 5 bases separated the two germline ends. The CDR3 consists of 14 residues. The CDR3 protein is CASSYSSVNTEAFF. In nucleotides, the CDR3 is TGTGCCAGCAGTTACTCGTCAGTGAACACTGAAGCTTTCTTT.

V and J are TRBV4-2 and TRBJ1-1; tentatively, D is TRBD1 (5 bases). This CDR3 region has 15 residues. With 4 bases removed from V and 3 bases from J, the gap between germline ends came to 15 bases. The V gene's germline CDR1 is LGHNA and CDR2 YNFKEQ. CDR3 DNA: TGTGCCAGCAGCCCCCTGGGGCCGGGCGACACTGAAGCTTTCTTT. Amino acid sequence: CASSPLGPGDTEAFF.

This chain connects TRBV9 to TRBJ2-7; D is unclear. V lost 0 bases and J 5 bases, leaving 3 bases between the germline ends. The CDR3 runs 11 residues. Germline loops: CDR1 SGDLS, CDR2 YYNGEE. The CDR3 nucleotides are TGTGCCAGCAGCGTAGCTGACGAGCAGTACTTC. This codes for CASSVADEQYF.

The chain joins TRBV28 to TRBJ1-1; D is ambiguous. This CDR3 has 13 residues. Germline V lookup: CDR1 MDHEN, CDR2 SYDVKM. V lost 8 bases and J lost 0, with 10 bases in between. This chain's CDR3 is CASRSSVNTEAFF. In DNA form, the CDR3 reads TGTGCCAGCCGATCCTCAGTGAACACTGAAGCTTTCTTT.

The V and J genes are TRBV3-1 (or the pseudogene TRBV3-2) and TRBJ1-3, with a possible D match to TRBD1 (5 bases). The CDR3 spans 16 residues. CDR1 is LGHDT and CDR2 is YNNKEL in the germline V gene (reference sequence). The germline V and J ends were trimmed by 1 base and 4 bases, with 14 bases remaining between them. CDR3 sequence reads: CASSQVPLQAGNTIYF. The CDR3 nucleotides read TGTGCCAGCAGCCAAGTTCCGTTACAGGCAGGAAACACCATATATTTT.

Written as DNA, the CDR3 is TGTGCCAGCAGCGTAGGTGCGGGGGCAGGGCGAGAGACCCAGTACTTC. Amino acid sequence: CASSVGAGAGRETQYF. The chain joins TRBV9 to TRBJ2-5; perhaps TRBD2 as D (7 bases). This CDR3 is built from 16 residues. Trimming pared 0 bases from V and 4 bases from J, leaving 16 bases between. CDR1 is SGDLS and CDR2 is YYNGEE in the germline V gene. Using reference TRBV9 and TRBJ2-5 for the parts outside the CDR3, the full variable domain is DSGVTQTPKHLITATGQRVTLRCSPRSGDLSVYWYQQSLDQGLQFLIQYYNGEERAKGNILERFSAQQFPDLHSELNLSSLELGDSALYFCASSVGAGAGRETQYFGPGTRLLVL.

This clone was recorded many times. This rearrangement joins TRBV19 to TRBJ2-6, with D possibly TRBD1 on 5 matching bases. This CDR3 comprises 16 residues. Trimming cost V 6 bases and J 0 bases, with 12 bases left between them. CDR1 and CDR2 (germline): LNHDA, SQIVND (reference sequence). CDR3 DNA sequence: TGTGCCAGTAGCCGTTTGACAGACTCTGGGGCCAACGTCCTGACTTTC. Translation gives CASSRLTDSGANVLTF.

This sequence joins TRBV19 and TRBJ2-6; D is unresolved. Germline CDR1 LNHDA, CDR2 SQIVND (reference sequence). The germline V and J ends were trimmed by 1 base and 0 bases, with 7 bases remaining between them. The CDR3 contains 16 residues. The CDR3 DNA reads as TGTGCCAGTAGTATAGGCAGAAGCTCTGGGGCCAACGTCCTGACTTTC. It codes for CASSIGRSSGANVLTF.

The chain carries TRBV28 and TRBJ2-7; perhaps TRBD2 as D (5 bases). V gave up 6 bases and J gave up 2 bases, with 11 bases separating them. CDR1 MDHEN and CDR2 SYDVKM come from the germline V gene. The CDR3 runs 13 residues. CDR3: CASSRGGAYEQYF. The CDR3 DNA reads as TGTGCCAGCAGCCGGGGTGGAGCCTACGAGCAGTACTTC.

This clone was picked up a small number of times. The chain employs TRBV3-1 (or the pseudogene TRBV3-2) and TRBJ1-6, with 9 bases aligning to TRBD1. Germline CDR1 LGHDT, CDR2 YNNKEL (reference sequence). V shed 1 base, J shed 6 bases, and the junction held 10 bases outside the gene matches. This CDR3 is built from 18 residues. The CDR3 coding sequence is TGTGCCAGCAGCCAAGGACCTCCGGGGACAGGGCCTAATTCACCCCTCCACTTT. It specifies CASSQGPPGTGPNSPLHF.

V gene TRBV5-5 combines with J gene TRBJ1-1; 8 bases align to TRBD1. Per germline, CDR1 SGHKS and CDR2 YYEKEE (reference sequence). The V segment lost 1 base and the J segment 1 base; nucleotides outside the gene matches: 12. The CDR3 is 18 residues long. The CDR3 spells CASSLTVRDRGWNTEAFF. The CDR3 DNA reads as TGTGCCAGCAGCTTGACGGTCAGAGACAGGGGTTGGAACACTGAAGCTTTCTTT.

This chain links TRBV11-1 with TRBJ2-1; no definite D call. V gave up 7 bases and J gave up 6 bases, with 7 bases separating them. CDR3 size: 11 residues. CDR1 is SGHAT, CDR2 FQDESV, per germline (reference sequence). CDR3 coding DNA: TGTGCCAGCAACCACTTCAATGAGCAGTTCTTC. Translating gives CASNHFNEQFF.

J is TRBJ2-5 and V is TRBV5-1, with 16 bases that match TRBD2. V lost 4 bases, J lost 4 bases, and 7 bases stayed unmatched. Germline CDR1 reads SGHRS; CDR2 reads YFSETQ. This CDR3 has 17 amino acids. The CDR3 here is CASSAGTSGGAGETQYF. The DNA for the CDR3 is TGCGCCAGCAGCGCCGGGACTAGCGGGGGGGCCGGAGAGACCCAGTACTTC.

This rearrangement joins TRBV7-9 to TRBJ2-5; 12 positions match TRBD2. Germline assignment: CDR1 SEHNR and CDR2 FQNEAQ (reference sequence). The CDR3 spans 16 residues. Trimming removed 0 bases from V and 5 bases from J; junction bases left unmatched: 4. The CDR3 DNA reads TGTGCCAGCAGCTTAGCGGCTAGCGGGGGGGCGGAGACCCAGTACTTC. Amino acids: CASSLAASGGAETQYF.